A single sample is the source of the 16 T cell receptor beta chains below, sequenced in a study of T cell responses to AZD1222 COVID-19 vaccine. Data came from immunoSEQ multiplex PCR; TCRdb stores just in-frame clones and leaves some out. The sample records some 130,000 clones, more than 80% being singletons. The sequencing here drew on peripheral blood, taken on day 0 of AZD1222 vaccination. These TCRs come from an adult in good health.

This clone came up once. The chain carries TRBV18 and TRBJ1-3; D might be TRBD1 (5 bases). The CDR3 has 16 amino acids. Trimming took off 1 base at V and 0 bases at J, with 10 bases between the two ends. Looked up from germline, CDR1 is KGHSH and CDR2 is LQKENI. CDR3: CASSPLRGSSGNTIYF. The CDR3 DNA follows: TGTGCCAGCTCACCACTGCGGGGGAGCTCTGGAAACACCATATATTTT.

The CDR3 DNA reads TGCGCCAGCAGCTCAGTTGGGGGAAACACCATATATTTT. Its protein is CASSSVGGNTIYF. The chain carries TRBV5-1 and TRBJ1-3; no clear D gene. CDR3 size: 13 residues. Germline assignment: CDR1 SGHRS and CDR2 YFSETQ. Trimming pared 3 bases from V and 4 bases from J, leaving 8 bases between.

The table lists this clone with a count of one. The J gene is TRBJ2-2, the V gene TRBV19, with D perhaps matching TRBD1 (6 bases). V was trimmed by 4 bases and J by 6 bases, leaving 15 bases between them. CDR1 and CDR2 from the germline V gene are LNHDA and SQIVND (reference sequence). The CDR3 length is 15 residues. CDR3 DNA: TGTGCCAGTAGTAAAACAGGGATTTCCCCCGGGGAGCTGTTTTTT. Translated: CASSKTGISPGELFF.

The sample holds one count of this clone. The V and J genes are TRBV6-5 and TRBJ2-7; 9 bases match TRBD2. The CDR3 has 14 residues. Germline assignment: CDR1 MNHEY and CDR2 SVGAGI. V lost 6 bases to trimming and J lost 4 bases; unmatched junction nucleotides: 7. The CDR3 DNA follows: TGTGCCAGCAGAGGGGGCGCGGGGGGGTACGAGCAGTACTTC. This sequence encodes CASRGGAGGYEQYF.

V usage is TRBV5-6 and J usage is TRBJ1-2, with D uncertain. The CDR3 is 14 residues long. V lost 2 bases and J lost 4, with 12 bases in between. CDR1 and CDR2 from the germline V gene are SGHDT and YYEEEE. Written as DNA, the CDR3 is TGTGCCAGCAGCTTCTCCGGTACCATCTATGGCTACACCTTC. Protein: CASSFSGTIYGYTF.

The chain carries TRBV7-2 and TRBJ2-6; TRBD2 is a possible D gene (7 bases). This CDR3 contains 17 residues. CDR1 and CDR2 (germline): SGHTA, FQGNSA. V lost 2 bases to trimming and J lost 0 bases, with 11 bases between them. The CDR3 DNA is TGTGCCAGCAGCTTAAGGGGGGGAAGCTCTGGGGCCAACGTCCTGACTTTC. The encoded protein is CASSLRGGSSGANVLTF. Looking up the rest from reference TRBV7-2 and TRBJ2-6 gives the full variable domain: GAGVSQSPSNKVTEKGKDVELRCDPISGHTALYWYRQSLGQGLEFLIYFQGNSAPDKSGLPSDRFSAERTGGSVSTLTIQRTQQEDSAVYLCASSLRGGSSGANVLTFGAGSRLTVL.

This clone was detected only once. This rearrangement joins TRBV24-1 to TRBJ2-5; 8 bases fit TRBD1. The CDR3 length is 18 residues. CDR1 and CDR2 from the germline V gene are KGHDR and SFDVKD. V shed 1 base and J 3 bases; nucleotides not matched to a gene: 12. CDR3 protein: CATSDFDRGEYWEETQYF. CDR3 bases: TGTGCCACCAGTGATTTCGACAGGGGTGAATATTGGGAAGAGACCCAGTACTTC.

This clone showed up just a few times. The V and J genes are TRBV4-2 and TRBJ1-6; possibly TRBD1 for D (5 bases). Germline V gene sequence: CDR1 LGHNA, CDR2 YNFKEQ. CDR3 size: 15 residues. With 6 bases removed from V and 8 bases from J, the gap between germline ends came to 17 bases. The CDR3 coding sequence is TGTGCCAGCAGTAATACGGGGGAGGGGTATTCACCCCTCCACTTT. Protein sequence: CASSNTGEGYSPLHF.

V gene TRBV19 combines with J gene TRBJ1-3; D is unclear. Germline assignment: CDR1 LNHDA and CDR2 SQIVND (reference sequence). Trimming took off 4 bases at V and 2 bases at J, with 21 bases between the two ends. The CDR3 has 18 residues. The CDR3 sequence: CASSTGLTALRPGNTIYF. CDR3 coding DNA: TGTGCCAGTAGTACCGGGCTTACGGCCCTTCGCCCTGGAAACACCATATATTTT.

The CDR3, as DNA: TGTGCCAGCAGTTCCCCCGGGACCTTGAACACTGAAGCTTTCTTT. It specifies CASSSPGTLNTEAFF. V gene TRBV28 combines with J gene TRBJ1-1, with D possibly being TRBD1 (5 bases). The germline V gene has CDR1 MDHEN and CDR2 SYDVKM. This CDR3 region has 15 residues. V lost 4 bases to trimming and J lost 0 bases, with 12 bases between them.

The chain combines TRBV11-3 with TRBJ2-2; TRBD1 matches 7 bases. The germline gives CDR1 SGHNT, CDR2 YENEEA. J gave up 4 bases and V 5 bases, and 7 bases lay outside the gene matches. The CDR3 is made up of 15 amino acids. Here the CDR3 reads CASSKPGQSTGELFF. In nucleotides, the CDR3 is TGTGCCAGCAGCAAACCGGGACAGTCCACCGGGGAGCTGTTTTTT.

The V and J genes are TRBV9 and TRBJ2-7; no clear D gene. The V and J ends lost 0 bases and 0 bases respectively, with 10 bases between them. CDR1 and CDR2 (germline): SGDLS, YYNGEE. The CDR3 length is 15 residues. The CDR3 DNA is TGTGCCAGCAGCGTAGACGTGGGGAACTCCTACGAGCAGTACTTC. Protein product: CASSVDVGNSYEQYF. The full variable domain, rest sourced from reference TRBV9 and TRBJ2-7, is DSGVTQTPKHLITATGQRVTLRCSPRSGDLSVYWYQQSLDQGLQFLIQYYNGEERAKGNILERFSAQQFPDLHSELNLSSLELGDSALYFCASSVDVGNSYEQYFGPGTRLTVT.

V and J are TRBV11-2 and TRBJ2-7; D is unclear. Germline-derived CDR1 and CDR2 are SGHAT and FQNNGV. The CDR3 covers 14 residues. The V and J ends lost 1 base and 0 bases respectively, with 7 bases between them. This CDR3 reads CASSLVWTSYEQYF. The CDR3, as DNA: TGTGCCAGCAGCTTAGTATGGACCTCCTACGAGCAGTACTTC.

V usage is TRBV9 and J usage is TRBJ1-6; D not resolved. V was pared by 4 bases and J by 4 bases, with 12 bases between. The germline V gene encodes CDR1 SGDLS and CDR2 YYNGEE. CDR3 size: 15 residues. In DNA form, the CDR3 reads TGTGCCAGCAGCCCCCGGGTTGGGTATAATTCACCCCTCCACTTT. The encoded protein is CASSPRVGYNSPLHF.

The chain recombines TRBV27 with TRBJ1-5; D gene ambiguous. The CDR3 has 16 amino acids. The germline V and J ends were trimmed by 2 bases and 4 bases, with 15 bases remaining between them. The germline V gene has CDR1 MNHEY and CDR2 SMNVEV (reference sequence). CDR3 coding DNA: TGTGCCAGCAGTTTAGGGCCCGTCAACCTAAATCAGCCCCAGCATTTT. Protein product: CASSLGPVNLNQPQHF.

This chain connects TRBV18 to TRBJ1-1; D remains ambiguous. The V end lost 3 bases, the J end lost 8 bases, and 10 bases lay between the germline ends. Germline V gene sequence: CDR1 KGHSH, CDR2 LQKENI. The CDR3 runs 12 residues. In DNA, the CDR3 is TGTGCCAGCTCACCGTTAAGGGAGGAAGCTTTCTTT. Translated, it gives CASSPLREEAFF.